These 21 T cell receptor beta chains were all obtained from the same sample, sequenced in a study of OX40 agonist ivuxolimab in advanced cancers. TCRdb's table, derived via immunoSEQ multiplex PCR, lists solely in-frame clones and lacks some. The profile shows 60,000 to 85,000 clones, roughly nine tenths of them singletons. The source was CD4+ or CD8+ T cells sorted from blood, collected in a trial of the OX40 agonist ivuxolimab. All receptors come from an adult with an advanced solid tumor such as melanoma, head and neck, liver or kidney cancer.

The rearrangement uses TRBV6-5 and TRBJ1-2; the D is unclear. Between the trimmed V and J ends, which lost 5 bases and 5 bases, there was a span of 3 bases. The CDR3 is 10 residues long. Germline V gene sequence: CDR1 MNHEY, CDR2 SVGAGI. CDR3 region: CASSQYGYTF. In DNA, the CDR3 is TGTGCCAGCAGTCAGTATGGCTACACCTTC.

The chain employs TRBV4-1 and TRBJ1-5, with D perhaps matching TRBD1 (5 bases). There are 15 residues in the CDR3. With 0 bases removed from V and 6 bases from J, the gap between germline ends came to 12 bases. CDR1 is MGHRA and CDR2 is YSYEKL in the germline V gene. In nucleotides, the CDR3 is TGCGCCAGCAGCCAAGATTACGGAGGGGCTCAGCCCCAGCATTTT. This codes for CASSQDYGGAQPQHF.

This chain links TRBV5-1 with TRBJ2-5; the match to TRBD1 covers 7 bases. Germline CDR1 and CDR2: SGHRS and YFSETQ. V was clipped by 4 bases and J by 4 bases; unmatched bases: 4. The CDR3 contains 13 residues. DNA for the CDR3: TGCGCCAGCAGCAACCCAGGGGGAGAGACCCAGTACTTC. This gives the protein CASSNPGGETQYF.

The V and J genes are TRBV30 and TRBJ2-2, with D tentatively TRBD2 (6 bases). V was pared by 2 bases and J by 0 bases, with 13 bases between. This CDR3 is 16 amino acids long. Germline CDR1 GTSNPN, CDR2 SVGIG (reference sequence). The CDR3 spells CAWSIPSAPNTGELFF. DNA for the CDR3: TGTGCCTGGAGTATCCCTAGCGCACCGAACACCGGGGAGCTGTTTTTT.

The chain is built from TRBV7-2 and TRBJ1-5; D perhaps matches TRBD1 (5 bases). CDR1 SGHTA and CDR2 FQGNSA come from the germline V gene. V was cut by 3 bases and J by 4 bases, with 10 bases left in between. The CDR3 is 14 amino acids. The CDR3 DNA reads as TGTGCCAGCAGCTTTCGACAGACTAATCAGCCCCAGCATTTT. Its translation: CASSFRQTNQPQHF.

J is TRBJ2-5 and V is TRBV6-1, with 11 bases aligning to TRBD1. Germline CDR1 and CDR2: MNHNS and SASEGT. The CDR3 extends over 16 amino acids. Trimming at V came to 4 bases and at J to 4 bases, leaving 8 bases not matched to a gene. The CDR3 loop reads CASSVQPGQGGETQYF. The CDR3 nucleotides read TGTGCCAGCAGTGTCCAGCCGGGACAGGGGGGAGAGACCCAGTACTTC.

This CDR3 is CASSLGGTGSNYGYTF. The CDR3 DNA reads as TGTGCCAGCAGCTTGGGAGGGACAGGCTCTAACTATGGCTACACCTTC. This rearrangement joins TRBV5-4 to TRBJ1-2; TRBD1 matches at 8 bases. Germline V gene data show CDR1 as SGHNT and CDR2 as YYREEE (reference sequence). Trimming removed 0 bases from V and 0 bases from J; junction bases left unmatched: 4. CDR3 length: 16 residues.

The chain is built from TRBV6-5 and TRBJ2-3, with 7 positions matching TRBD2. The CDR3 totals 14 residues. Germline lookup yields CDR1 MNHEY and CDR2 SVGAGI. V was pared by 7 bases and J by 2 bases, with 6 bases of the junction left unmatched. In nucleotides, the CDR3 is TGTGCCAGCAAGCTACTAGCGAACACAGATACGCAGTATTTT. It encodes CASKLLANTDTQYF.

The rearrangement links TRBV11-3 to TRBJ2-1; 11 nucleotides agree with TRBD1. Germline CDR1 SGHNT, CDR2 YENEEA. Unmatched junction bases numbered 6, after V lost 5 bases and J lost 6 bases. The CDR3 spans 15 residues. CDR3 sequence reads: CASSNTGTGGNEQFF. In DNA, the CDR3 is TGTGCCAGCAGCAACACCGGGACAGGGGGCAATGAGCAGTTCTTC.

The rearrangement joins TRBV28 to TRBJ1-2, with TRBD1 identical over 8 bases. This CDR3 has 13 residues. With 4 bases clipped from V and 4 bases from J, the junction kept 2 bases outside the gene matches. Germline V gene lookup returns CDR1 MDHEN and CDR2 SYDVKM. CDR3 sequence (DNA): TGTGCCAGCAGTTCCGGACAGGGCTATGGCTACACCTTC. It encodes CASSSGQGYGYTF.

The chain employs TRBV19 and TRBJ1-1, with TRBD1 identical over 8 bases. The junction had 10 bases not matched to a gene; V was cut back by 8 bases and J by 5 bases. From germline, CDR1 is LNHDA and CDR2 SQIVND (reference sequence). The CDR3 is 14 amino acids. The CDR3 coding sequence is TGTGCCAGTTCTGGCCGCAGGGGGCGAACTGAAGCTTTCTTT. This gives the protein CASSGRRGRTEAFF.

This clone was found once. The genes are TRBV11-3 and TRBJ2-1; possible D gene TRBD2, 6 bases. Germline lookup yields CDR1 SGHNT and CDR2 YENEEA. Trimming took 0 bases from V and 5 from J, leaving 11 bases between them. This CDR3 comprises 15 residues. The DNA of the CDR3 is TGTGCCAGCAGCTTAGATCCAGCGGGCGACAATGAGCAGTTCTTC. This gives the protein CASSLDPAGDNEQFF.

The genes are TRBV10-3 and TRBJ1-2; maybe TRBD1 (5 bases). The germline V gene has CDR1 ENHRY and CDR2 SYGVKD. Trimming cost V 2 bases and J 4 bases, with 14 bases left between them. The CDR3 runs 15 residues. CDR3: CAISEGQGTGYGYTF. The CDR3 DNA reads TGTGCCATCAGTGAGGGGCAGGGAACGGGCTATGGCTACACCTTC.

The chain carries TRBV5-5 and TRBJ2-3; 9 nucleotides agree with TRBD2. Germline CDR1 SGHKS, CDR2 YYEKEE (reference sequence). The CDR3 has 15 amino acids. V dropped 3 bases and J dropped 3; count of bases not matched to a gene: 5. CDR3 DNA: TGTGCCAGCAGCTCAATAGCGGGGGAGACAGATACGCAGTATTTT. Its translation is CASSSIAGETDTQYF.

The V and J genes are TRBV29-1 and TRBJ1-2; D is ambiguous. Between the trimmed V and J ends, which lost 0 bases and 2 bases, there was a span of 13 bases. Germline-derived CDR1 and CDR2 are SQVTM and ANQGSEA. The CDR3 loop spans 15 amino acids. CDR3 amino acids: CSVEDGLQQNYGYTF. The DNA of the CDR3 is TGCAGCGTTGAAGACGGGTTGCAGCAAAACTATGGCTACACCTTC.

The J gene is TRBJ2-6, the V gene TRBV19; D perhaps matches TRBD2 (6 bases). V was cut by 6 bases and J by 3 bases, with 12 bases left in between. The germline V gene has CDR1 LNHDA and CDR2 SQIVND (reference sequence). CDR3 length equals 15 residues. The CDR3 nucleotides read TGTGCCAGTAGACGGGGGTCAGATGGGGCCAACGTCCTGACTTTC. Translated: CASRRGSDGANVLTF.

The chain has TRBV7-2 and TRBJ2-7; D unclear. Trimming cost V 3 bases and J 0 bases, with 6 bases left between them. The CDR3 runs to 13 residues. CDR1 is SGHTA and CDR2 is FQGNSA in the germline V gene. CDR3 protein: CASSLHNSYEQYF. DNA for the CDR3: TGTGCCAGCAGCTTGCACAACTCCTACGAGCAGTACTTC.

The DNA of the CDR3 is TGTGCCAGCAGACTTACAGGGGAAAAACTGTTTTTT. This encodes CASRLTGEKLFF. The genes are TRBV28 and TRBJ1-4; D possibly corresponds to TRBD1 (6 bases). The CDR3 runs to 12 residues. Germline V gene lookup returns CDR1 MDHEN and CDR2 SYDVKM. Trimming took off 6 bases at V and 8 bases at J, with 10 bases between the two ends.

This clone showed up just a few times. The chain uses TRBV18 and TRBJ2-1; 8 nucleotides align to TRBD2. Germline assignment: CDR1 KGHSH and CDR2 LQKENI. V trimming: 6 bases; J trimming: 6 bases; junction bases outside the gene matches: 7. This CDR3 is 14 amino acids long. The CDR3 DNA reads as TGTGCCAGCTCCCCGGGACTAGAAGGCAATGAGCAGTTCTTC. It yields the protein CASSPGLEGNEQFF.

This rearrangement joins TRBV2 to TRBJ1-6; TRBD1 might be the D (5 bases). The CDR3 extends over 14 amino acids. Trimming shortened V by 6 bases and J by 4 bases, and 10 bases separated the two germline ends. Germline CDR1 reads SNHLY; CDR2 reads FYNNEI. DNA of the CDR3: TGTGCCAGCAGCCTCTCAGGGTATAATTCACCCCTCCACTTT. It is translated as CASSLSGYNSPLHF.

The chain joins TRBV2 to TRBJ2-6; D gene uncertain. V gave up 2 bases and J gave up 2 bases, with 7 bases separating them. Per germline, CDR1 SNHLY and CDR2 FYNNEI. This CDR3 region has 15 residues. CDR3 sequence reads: CASSEMSPGANVLTF. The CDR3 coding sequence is TGTGCCAGCAGTGAAATGTCGCCTGGGGCCAACGTCCTGACTTTC.